These 24 T cell receptor beta chains came from one sample sequenced in a study of blood T cell repertoires in COVID-19. Here immunoSEQ multiplex PCR was the method, and the copy in TCRdb shows in-frame clones only, minus some. The profile shows roughly 53,000 clones, around 82% of them singletons. The specimen was peripheral blood. Receptors were obtained from a human donor in a cohort sampled during active COVID-19.

This chain connects TRBV28 to TRBJ2-3; maybe TRBD2 (5 bases). CDR1 and CDR2 (germline): MDHEN, SYDVKM. The V and J ends lost 3 bases and 2 bases respectively, with 15 bases between them. This CDR3 is built from 16 residues. The CDR3 sequence: CASSFLDSTLTDTQYF. The CDR3 DNA reads as TGTGCCAGCAGTTTCCTGGACTCTACTCTCACAGATACGCAGTATTTT.

The chain uses TRBV2 and TRBJ2-7; D not certain. The ends were cut back, 4 bases at V and 7 bases at J, with 14 bases in the middle. The CDR3 is made up of 13 amino acids. Germline V gene sequence: CDR1 SNHLY, CDR2 FYNNEI. As DNA, the CDR3 is TGTGCCAGCAGTGTACTCGATAACGGGGAGCAGTACTTC. Its protein product is CASSVLDNGEQYF.

The chain combines TRBV7-9 with TRBJ1-2; D is possibly TRBD1 (6 bases). Germline-derived CDR1 and CDR2 are SEHNR and FQNEAQ (reference sequence). The CDR3 length is 17 residues. The ends were cut back, 1 base at V and 7 bases at J, with 22 bases in the middle. The CDR3, as DNA: TGTGCCAGCAGCTTAGGGGACATGTACGCCACTCGGAGTGGCTACACCTTC. Translating it yields CASSLGDMYATRSGYTF.

The chain links TRBV4-2 to TRBJ2-3; 12 bases are a match to TRBD2. Trimming at V came to 7 bases and at J to 3 bases, leaving 14 bases not matched to a gene. The CDR3 spans 18 residues. Per the germline V gene, CDR1 is LGHNA and CDR2 is YNFKEQ. The CDR3 spells CASTTNPSGGAETDTQYF. CDR3 sequence (DNA): TGTGCCAGCACCACCAATCCTAGCGGGGGGGCGGAAACAGATACGCAGTATTTT.

The chain joins TRBV5-1 to TRBJ1-2; 8 bases line up with TRBD1. V lost 4 bases, J lost 1 base, and 3 bases stayed unmatched. Germline CDR1 reads SGHRS; CDR2 reads YFSETQ. CDR3 length: 14 amino acids. This CDR3 reads CASSRTGGNYGYTF. CDR3 bases: TGCGCCAGCAGCAGAACAGGGGGTAACTATGGCTACACCTTC.

The chain combines TRBV6-2 or TRBV6-3 with TRBJ1-5; D gene unclear. CDR1 MNHEY and CDR2 SVGEGT come from the germline V gene. The CDR3 consists of 12 residues. The germline V and J ends were trimmed by 5 bases and 10 bases, with 12 bases remaining between them. The CDR3, as DNA: TGTGCCAGCAGTCTAATCAGCGTTCCCCAGCATTTT. Translated, it gives CASSLISVPQHF.

The rearrangement joins TRBV11-2 to TRBJ1-2; D is perhaps TRBD1 (5 bases). Trimming pared 0 bases from V and 7 bases from J, leaving 15 bases between. The CDR3 length is 15 residues. Germline-derived CDR1 and CDR2 are SGHAT and FQNNGV. The CDR3 nucleotides read TGTGCCAGCAGCTTAGAGGCAGGGAAAGAACGTGGCTACACCTTC. Translation gives CASSLEAGKERGYTF.

This clone has a single count. This sequence joins TRBV28 and TRBJ1-5; a weak D match, TRBD1 (5 bases). The CDR3 loop spans 16 amino acids. In germline, CDR1 is MDHEN, CDR2 SYDVKM. Trimming left V 2 bases short and J 1 base short, with 12 bases between. The DNA of the CDR3 is TGTGCCAGCAGTTTAGAAGGGGCCCAGAGCAATCAGCCCCAGCATTTT. It translates to CASSLEGAQSNQPQHF.

V and J are TRBV30 and TRBJ2-2, with D possibly TRBD2 on 6 matching bases. The CDR3 is 15 amino acids. Trimming left V 5 bases short and J 0 bases short, with 13 bases between. Germline V lookup: CDR1 GTSNPN, CDR2 SVGIG (reference sequence). CDR3: CAWGRQQANTGELFF. The CDR3 DNA follows: TGTGCCTGGGGGAGGCAGCAAGCGAACACCGGGGAGCTGTTTTTT.

The chain is built from TRBV11-2 and TRBJ2-7; 10 bases map to TRBD2. V trimming: 1 base; J trimming: 5 bases; junction bases outside the gene matches: 11. The CDR3 runs 17 residues. Germline CDR1 SGHAT, CDR2 FQNNGV. The CDR3 DNA follows: TGTGCCAGCAGCTTAGTCCTTAGCGGGGGGTATGGAAACGAGCAGTACTTC. Translating it yields CASSLVLSGGYGNEQYF.

This chain links TRBV7-9 with TRBJ2-4; possibly TRBD2 for D (5 bases). This CDR3 is built from 14 residues. Germline loops: CDR1 SEHNR, CDR2 FQNEAQ (reference sequence). V was trimmed by 4 bases and J by 8 bases, leaving 15 bases between them. The CDR3 loop reads CASSSAGINDIQYF. CDR3 bases: TGTGCCAGCAGCTCCGCCGGGATAAATGACATTCAGTACTTC.

This clone has a handful of counts. The chain joins TRBV19 to TRBJ1-6; possibly TRBD1 for D (6 bases). V was shortened by 9 bases and J by 8 bases, with 26 bases between the two germline ends. The CDR3 spans 17 residues. The germline gives CDR1 LNHDA, CDR2 SQIVND (reference sequence). CDR3 residues: CASRGSVGVVVDSPLHF. The CDR3 DNA is TGTGCCAGCAGGGGAAGCGTAGGGGTTGTCGTTGATTCACCCCTCCACTTT. The whole variable domain, filled in from reference TRBV19 and TRBJ1-6, reads DGGITQSPKYLFRKEGQNVTLSCEQNLNHDAMYWYRQDPGQGLRLIYYSQIVNDFQKGDIAEGYSVSREKKESFPLTVTSAQKNPTAFYLCASRGSVGVVVDSPLHFGNGTRLTVT.

V and J are TRBV5-6 and TRBJ2-5, with 8 bases fitting TRBD1. This CDR3 has 14 residues. CDR1 and CDR2 from the germline V gene are SGHDT and YYEEEE. V dropped 4 bases and J dropped 5; count of bases not matched to a gene: 7. The CDR3 nucleotides read TGTGCCAGCAGCGTAGACAGGGGTGGGGAGACCCAGTACTTC. It yields the protein CASSVDRGGETQYF. The full variable domain, rest sourced from reference TRBV5-6 and TRBJ2-5, is DAGVTQSPTHLIKTRGQQVTLRCSPKSGHDTVSWYQQALGQGPQFIFQYYEEEERQRGNFPDRFSGHQFPNYSSELNVNALLLGDSALYLCASSVDRGGETQYFGPGTRLLVL.

The chain joins TRBV5-6 to TRBJ2-1; D remains ambiguous. CDR1 is SGHDT and CDR2 is YYEEEE in the germline V gene. V gave up 3 bases and J gave up 6 bases, with 4 bases separating them. There are 11 residues in the CDR3. This CDR3 is CASSSGNEQFF. In nucleotides, the CDR3 is TGTGCCAGCAGCTCCGGCAATGAGCAGTTCTTC.

The gene calls are TRBV6-5 and TRBJ2-5, with 7 bases that match TRBD1. The CDR3 is 14 amino acids. The germline V gene has CDR1 MNHEY and CDR2 SVGAGI. V lost 0 bases to trimming and J lost 3 bases; unmatched junction nucleotides: 1. The DNA of the CDR3 is TGTGCCAGCAGTTACTCAGGGGGCGAAGAGACCCAGTACTTC. As protein: CASSYSGGEETQYF.

V and J are TRBV7-9 and TRBJ2-3, with D perhaps TRBD2 (6 bases). The CDR3 sequence is 15 residues long. Germline CDR1 is SEHNR and CDR2 is FQNEAQ (reference sequence). The V end lost 8 bases, the J end lost 5 bases, and 20 bases lay between the germline ends. The CDR3 DNA is TGTGCCAGCCAAGGGGAGGCAGGGTTCAGAGATACGCAGTATTTT. Translating it yields CASQGEAGFRDTQYF.

This clone was observed once. This sequence joins TRBV10-3 and TRBJ1-3; 7 bases line up with TRBD1. This CDR3 spans 15 amino acids. In germline, CDR1 is ENHRY, CDR2 SYGVKD. The V and J ends lost 2 bases and 0 bases, in that order; junction bases with no gene match: 1. For the CDR3, the DNA is TGTGCCATCAGTGAGACAGGGGACTCTGGAAACACCATATATTTT. It translates to CAISETGDSGNTIYF.

This chain connects TRBV18 to TRBJ2-5; tentative D call: TRBD1 (5 bases). Trimming removed 5 bases from V and 7 bases from J, with 17 bases in between. The CDR3 has 14 amino acids. CDR1 and CDR2 (germline): KGHSH, LQKENI. The CDR3 DNA reads TGTGCCAGCTCAGGCGACAGTGCCTCGCGGACCCAGTACTTC. It is translated as CASSGDSASRTQYF.

The chain links TRBV15 to TRBJ2-1; tentative D call: TRBD2 (5 bases). The germline gives CDR1 LNHNV, CDR2 YYDKDF (reference sequence). V lost 0 bases, J lost 9 bases, and 15 bases lay in between. This CDR3 comprises 15 residues. The CDR3 loop reads CATSRDRGSRPEQFF. In nucleotides, the CDR3 is TGTGCCACCAGCAGAGACCGGGGATCCCGGCCTGAGCAGTTCTTC.

V usage is TRBV7-2 and J usage is TRBJ1-5; tentatively, D is TRBD1 (6 bases). From germline, CDR1 is SGHTA and CDR2 FQGNSA. The germline V and J ends were trimmed by 4 bases and 7 bases, with 14 bases remaining between them. The CDR3 sequence is 14 residues long. Written as DNA, the CDR3 is TGTGCCAGCAGCTCCCAGGGGTTTCGCCAGCCCCAGCATTTT. Translating it yields CASSSQGFRQPQHF.

The rearrangement links TRBV18 to TRBJ2-1; a possible D gene is TRBD2 (6 bases). In germline, CDR1 is KGHSH, CDR2 LQKENI. The CDR3 loop spans 13 amino acids. V shed 6 bases and J shed 9 bases, with 15 bases lying between them. The CDR3 loop is CASSLGEAGEQFF. The CDR3 DNA is TGTGCCAGCTCTCTAGGGGAGGCGGGTGAGCAGTTCTTC.

V gene TRBV5-1 combines with J gene TRBJ1-2; 8 bases agree with TRBD1. The length of the CDR3 is 16 residues. With 4 bases clipped from V and 6 bases from J, the junction kept 14 bases outside the gene matches. Germline CDR1 SGHRS, CDR2 YFSETQ. Written as DNA, the CDR3 is TGCGCCAGCAGCAAAACTTCGGACAGGGAATCGAATGGCTACACCTTC. Amino acids: CASSKTSDRESNGYTF.

This clone came up once. This chain connects TRBV27 to TRBJ1-1, with TRBD1 matching over 9 bases. The V gene end was trimmed by 0 bases and the J gene end by 10 bases; junction bases not matched to a gene: 6. The CDR3 is made up of 14 amino acids. Germline V gives CDR1 MNHEY, CDR2 SMNVEV (reference sequence). CDR3 amino acids: CASSLSSTGGLAFF. The DNA of the CDR3 is TGTGCCAGCAGTTTATCTTCGACAGGGGGGTTAGCTTTCTTT.

The genes are TRBV28 and TRBJ1-5; D might be TRBD1 (5 bases). Germline V gene sequence: CDR1 MDHEN, CDR2 SYDVKM. V dropped 10 bases and J dropped 7 bases, with 14 bases sitting between them. This CDR3 is built from 12 residues. CDR3 sequence: CAIQPGGQPQHF. The CDR3 nucleotides read TGTGCCATCCAACCGGGGGGGCAGCCCCAGCATTTT. The full variable domain, with the rest looked up from reference TRBV28 and TRBJ1-5, is DVKVTQSSRYLVKRTGEKVFLECVQDMDHENMFWYRQDPGLGLRLIYFSYDVKMKEKGDIPEGYSVSREKKERFSLILESASTNQTSMYLCAIQPGGQPQHFGDGTRLSIL.